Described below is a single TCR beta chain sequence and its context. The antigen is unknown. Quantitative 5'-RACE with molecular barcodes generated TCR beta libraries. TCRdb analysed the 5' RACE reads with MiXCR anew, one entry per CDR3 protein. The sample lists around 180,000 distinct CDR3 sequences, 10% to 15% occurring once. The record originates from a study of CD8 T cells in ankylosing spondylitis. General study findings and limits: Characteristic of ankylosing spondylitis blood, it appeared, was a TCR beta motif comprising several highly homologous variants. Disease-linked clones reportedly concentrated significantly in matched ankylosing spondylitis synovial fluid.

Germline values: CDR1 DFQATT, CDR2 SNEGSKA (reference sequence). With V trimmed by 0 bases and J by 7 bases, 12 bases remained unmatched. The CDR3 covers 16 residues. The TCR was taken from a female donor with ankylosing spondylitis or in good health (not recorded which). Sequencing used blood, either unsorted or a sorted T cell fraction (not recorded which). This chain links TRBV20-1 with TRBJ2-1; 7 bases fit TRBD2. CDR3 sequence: CSAREPSGRRMNEQFF. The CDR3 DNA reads TGCAGTGCTAGAGAACCTAGCGGAAGGAGAATGAATGAGCAGTTCTTC.